Listed below are T cell receptor beta chains from one sample, sequenced in a study of graft-versus-host responses after intestinal transplantation. TCRdb's table, derived via immunoSEQ multiplex PCR, lists solely in-frame clones and lacks some. The repertoire consists of 75,000 to 95,000 clones, with under 95% occurring once and the leading ten covering 2% to 2.5%. Their target antigens are unknown. The source was unstimulated CD8+ T cells sorted from spleen or lymph node cells, collected before intestinal transplant. The source of these receptors is a human donor who received an intestinal transplant. Both conserved end residues are part of each CDR3. The D gene is left open where the match is weak. The size of a clone is reported for some rows only, either as once, few or many, or as a class for expanded clones.

CDR3aa | CDR3nt | j_gene | len | abundance | v_gene | d_gene
CASSVGGGGATDTQYF | TGTGCCAGCAGCGTAGGAGGTGGGGGGGCCACAGATACGCAGTATTTT | TRBJ2-3 | 16 | . | TRBV9 | .
CATSIAGAYNEQFF | TGTGCCACCAGCATCGCGGGGGCTTACAATGAGCAGTTCTTC | TRBJ2-1 | 14 | . | TRBV15 | .
CASSTTRGLGSYEQYF | TGTGCCAGCAGTACGACCAGGGGGCTCGGCTCCTACGAGCAGTACTTC | TRBJ2-7 | 16 | . | TRBV11-2 | TRBD1
CAWSDYAGGYNEQFF | TGTGCCTGGAGTGATTATGCGGGGGGTTACAATGAGCAGTTCTTC | TRBJ2-1 | 15 | . | TRBV30 | TRBD2
CASSLGDSYEAFF | TGTGCCAGCAGCTTGGGGGACAGCTATGAAGCTTTCTTT | TRBJ1-1 | 13 | . | TRBV5-6 | TRBD1
CASSGRLNTEAFF | TGCGCCAGCAGTGGGAGGTTGAACACTGAAGCTTTCTTT | TRBJ1-1 | 13 | . | TRBV10-2 | .
CASSPLAGGQETQYF | TGTGCCAGCAGCCCTTTAGCGGGGGGCCAAGAGACCCAGTACTTC | TRBJ2-5 | 15 | . | TRBV28 | TRBD2
CASSQDRSGGSYNEQFF | TGCGCCAGCAGCCAAGATCGGAGCGGGGGCTCCTACAATGAGCAGTTCTTC | TRBJ2-1 | 17 | . | TRBV4-3 | TRBD2
CAWSVPGGDPEAFF | TGTGCCTGGAGTGTCCCGGGGGGAGACCCTGAAGCTTTCTTT | TRBJ1-1 | 14 | once | TRBV30 | .
CASSFGQGGGPQHF | TGTGCCAGCAGTTTCGGACAGGGAGGGGGGCCCCAGCATTTT | TRBJ1-5 | 14 | . | TRBV6-5 | TRBD1
CAISPGQSSYEQYF | TGTGCCATCAGCCCGGGACAGAGCTCCTACGAGCAGTACTTC | TRBJ2-7 | 14 | . | TRBV10-3 | TRBD1
CASSPTGTGELLNTGELFF | TGTGCCAGCAGCCCTACCGGGACAGGGGAGTTATTGAACACCGGGGAGCTGTTTTTT | TRBJ2-2 | 19 | . | TRBV9 | TRBD1
CASSLRDNSYEQYF | TGTGCCAGCAGCCTAAGGGACAACTCCTACGAGCAGTACTTC | TRBJ2-7 | 14 | . | TRBV27 | .
CASSFGGLSTEAFF | TGTGCCAGCAGCTTTGGGGGGTTGTCCACTGAAGCTTTCTTT | TRBJ1-1 | 14 | . | TRBV11-2 | .
CASSPGTGNYYGYTF | TGTGCCAGCAGCCCCGGGACAGGGAACTACTATGGCTACACCTTC | TRBJ1-2 | 15 | . | TRBV5-6 | TRBD1
CASSDGTARGKVPDTQYF | TGTGCCAGCAGCGACGGGACAGCACGGGGTAAGGTACCAGATACGCAGTATTTT | TRBJ2-3 | 18 | . | TRBV7-2 | TRBD1
CASSPLTGEGWAYGYTF | TGTGCCAGCAGCCCCCTGACAGGGGAAGGGTGGGCCTATGGCTACACCTTC | TRBJ1-2 | 17 | . | TRBV7-2 | TRBD1
CASSVSGTGVRETQYF | TGTGCCAGCAGCGTATCCGGGACAGGGGTACGGGAGACCCAGTACTTC | TRBJ2-5 | 16 | once | TRBV9 | TRBD1
CASSYGTGVYEQYF | TGTGCCAGCAGTTACGGGACGGGGGTTTACGAGCAGTACTTC | TRBJ2-7 | 14 | . | TRBV6-5 | .
CASSQEDREYTYEQYF | TGCGCCAGCAGCCAAGAAGACAGGGAATACACCTACGAGCAGTACTTC | TRBJ2-7 | 16 | once | TRBV4-1 | TRBD1
CASSDLKHQPQHF | TGTGCCAGCAGTGATTTAAAGCATCAGCCCCAGCATTTT | TRBJ1-5 | 13 | . | TRBV2 | .
CASSYGRTGRETEAFF | TGTGCCAGCAGTTACGGGAGGACAGGGAGAGAGACTGAAGCTTTCTTT | TRBJ1-1 | 16 | . | TRBV6-6 | TRBD1
CASSLGRDRTYNSPLHF | TGTGCCAGCAGCTTAGGCCGGGACAGGACGTATAATTCACCCCTCCACTTT | TRBJ1-6 | 17 | . | TRBV7-2 | TRBD1
CASRAKPSTGRSEKLFF | TGTGCCAGCAGGGCAAAACCTTCGACAGGGAGGAGTGAAAAACTGTTTTTT | TRBJ1-4 | 17 | . | TRBV2 | TRBD1
CASSPPGEALHF | TGCGCCAGCAGCCCTCCGGGAGAGGCCCTCCACTTT | TRBJ1-6 | 12 | . | TRBV4-3 | .
CASSLGGTGEAFF | TGTGCCAGCAGCTTGGGGGGGACGGGAGAGGCTTTCTTT | TRBJ1-1 | 13 | . | TRBV5-4 | .
CSVEDGGSNQPQHF | TGCAGCGTTGAAGATGGGGGGAGCAATCAGCCCCAGCATTTT | TRBJ1-5 | 14 | . | TRBV29-1 | .
CASSETPDRRQPQHF | TGTGCCAGCAGTGAAACCCCAGACAGGAGGCAGCCCCAGCATTTT | TRBJ1-5 | 15 | . | TRBV6-1 | .
CASNQKSREEVETQYF | TGTGCCAGCAACCAAAAGTCCAGGGAGGAAGTGGAGACCCAGTACTTC | TRBJ2-5 | 16 | . | TRBV13 | .
CASSLSFGIYNEQFF | TGTGCCAGCAGCTTATCCTTCGGGATTTACAATGAGCAGTTCTTC | TRBJ2-1 | 15 | . | TRBV7-9 | .
CASSFFQGELGTEAFF | TGTGCCAGCAGCTTTTTTCAGGGGGAACTTGGCACTGAAGCTTTCTTT | TRBJ1-1 | 16 | . | TRBV7-8 | TRBD1
CASSDGNVGYEQYF | TGCGCCAGCAGTGACGGGAATGTCGGCTACGAGCAGTACTTC | TRBJ2-7 | 14 | few | TRBV10-1 | .
CASSLDGQPTRYF | TGTGCCAGCAGCTTGGACGGACAGCCGACCAGGTACTTC | TRBJ2-7 | 13 | . | TRBV5-6 | .